Presented here are 18 T cell receptor beta chains from one specimen sequenced in a study of T cell changes during pregnancy in multiple sclerosis. Measured with immunoSEQ multiplex PCR; TCRdb has only the in-frame clones, and not every one. The sample lists some 100,000 clones, more than 90% occurring once. Sequencing was performed on peripheral blood, taken in the second trimester of pregnancy. These receptors were collected from a female donor with multiple sclerosis, enrolled in a pregnancy study.

This chain connects TRBV6-5 to TRBJ2-2; TRBD1 is a possible D gene (5 bases). Germline V gene lookup returns CDR1 MNHEY and CDR2 SVGAGI. The CDR3 sequence is 15 residues long. The ends were cut back, 2 bases at V and 2 bases at J, with 9 bases in the middle. As DNA, the CDR3 is TGTGCCAGCAGTTACGCCGGACATAACACCGGGGAGCTGTTTTTT. It is translated as CASSYAGHNTGELFF.

The V call is TRBV10-3, the J call TRBJ2-7; D remains unclear. The CDR3 length is 13 residues. CDR1 ENHRY and CDR2 SYGVKD come from the germline V gene. Trimming left V 4 bases short and J 2 bases short, with 9 bases between. Here the CDR3 reads CAISGVQAYEQYF. The DNA of the CDR3 is TGTGCCATCAGTGGGGTCCAGGCCTACGAGCAGTACTTC.

Details on this clone: Other nucleotide sequences from this sample produce the same CDR3. The chain couples TRBV18 to TRBJ2-7; D is uncertain. The CDR3 spans 11 residues. Trimming took 6 bases from V and 7 from J, leaving 10 bases between them. Germline assignment: CDR1 KGHSH and CDR2 LQKENI. The chain's CDR3 is CASSPGGEQYF. For the CDR3, the DNA is TGTGCCAGCTCTCCAGGCGGTGAGCAGTACTTC.

The chain is built from TRBV11-2 and TRBJ2-7, with no clear D. Germline CDR1 and CDR2: SGHAT and FQNNGV. The CDR3 covers 15 residues. V lost 0 bases and J lost 0, with 9 bases in between. CDR3 sequence (DNA): TGTGCCAGCAGCTTAGATCGTCTTAACTCCTACGAGCAGTACTTC. This encodes CASSLDRLNSYEQYF.

The chain carries TRBV6-5 and TRBJ1-5, with D possibly matching TRBD1 (6 bases). Per the germline V gene, CDR1 is MNHEY and CDR2 is SVGAGI. The length of the CDR3 is 15 residues. V lost 2 bases and J lost 6, with 14 bases in between. The CDR3 sequence is CASSYSGGESQPQHF. DNA for the CDR3: TGTGCCAGCAGTTACAGTGGGGGCGAAAGTCAGCCCCAGCATTTT.

This chain uses TRBV4-2 with TRBJ2-3, with 12 bases fitting TRBD2. The CDR3 is 18 residues long. Germline V gene data show CDR1 as LGHNA and CDR2 as YNFKEQ. The junction had 7 bases not matched to a gene; V was cut back by 0 bases and J by 3 bases. In nucleotides, the CDR3 is TGTGCCAGCAGCCAAGAAATGCAACTAGCGGGAGGAACAGATACGCAGTATTTT. Translation: CASSQEMQLAGGTDTQYF.

This sequence joins TRBV19 and TRBJ2-2; D unresolved. Looked up from germline, CDR1 is LNHDA and CDR2 is SQIVND (reference sequence). The CDR3 sequence is 13 residues long. V lost 6 bases and J 4 bases, leaving 9 bases between the germline ends. The CDR3: CASSWLSTGELFF. CDR3 in DNA: TGTGCCAGTAGCTGGCTGTCCACCGGGGAGCTGTTTTTT.

In its sample, this clone was seen a few times. This sequence joins TRBV7-8 and TRBJ2-5; possible D gene TRBD2, 6 bases. The CDR3 is 14 residues long. In germline, CDR1 is SGHVS, CDR2 FQNEAQ. Trimming took off 7 bases at V and 1 base at J, with 13 bases between the two ends. In DNA form, the CDR3 reads TGTGCCAGCACGCGTGGGAGGACCCAAGAGACCCAGTACTTC. Translation gives CASTRGRTQETQYF.

This chain joins TRBV7-9 and TRBJ2-7, with 8 bases aligning to TRBD1. V was clipped by 5 bases and J by 3 bases; unmatched bases: 9. CDR1 and CDR2 (germline): SEHNR, FQNEAQ (reference sequence). CDR3 length equals 15 residues. The CDR3 spells CASSPGQGAFYEQYF. For the CDR3, the DNA is TGTGCCAGCAGCCCAGGCCAGGGGGCGTTCTACGAGCAGTACTTC.

This chain links TRBV5-1 with TRBJ2-7; 11 positions match TRBD1. V dropped 5 bases and J dropped 2; count of bases not matched to a gene: 3. Germline assignment: CDR1 SGHRS and CDR2 YFSETQ. The CDR3 has 14 residues. The CDR3 nucleotides are TGCGCCAGCAGGGGGGGACAGGGGGCCTACGAGCAGTACTTC. It is translated as CASRGGQGAYEQYF.

The V and J genes are TRBV6-5 and TRBJ1-1, with TRBD1 matching over 7 bases. Unmatched junction bases numbered 4, after V lost 5 bases and J lost 4 bases. The CDR3 loop spans 13 amino acids. The germline V gene encodes CDR1 MNHEY and CDR2 SVGAGI. This CDR3 is CASSLTGTTEAFF. CDR3 sequence (DNA): TGTGCCAGCAGTCTGACAGGGACCACTGAAGCTTTCTTT.

CDR3 sequence reads: CSVATGGTQFF. CDR3 nucleotide sequence: TGCAGCGTTGCGACAGGGGGAACGCAGTTCTTC. This sequence joins TRBV29-1 and TRBJ2-1; 9 bases are shared with TRBD1. This CDR3 has 11 residues. Germline V gives CDR1 SQVTM, CDR2 ANQGSEA. V gave up 4 bases and J gave up 12 bases; unmatched junction bases: 4.

V is TRBV29-1 and J is TRBJ2-1; the D is unclear. Trimming left V 5 bases short and J 0 bases short, with 14 bases between. Germline values: CDR1 SQVTM, CDR2 ANQGSEA. CDR3 length: 15 residues. CDR3 amino acids: CSVKRGSPSYNEQFF. CDR3 nucleotide sequence: TGCAGCGTTAAGAGAGGATCCCCCTCCTACAATGAGCAGTTCTTC.

The gene calls are TRBV29-1 and TRBJ2-1, with 12 bases identical to TRBD2. The CDR3 spans 13 residues. CDR1 SQVTM and CDR2 ANQGSEA come from the germline V gene. The V segment lost 7 bases and the J segment 10 bases; nucleotides outside the gene matches: 8. CDR3 DNA sequence: TGCAGCGGGGGACTAGCGGGTGTCAGAGAGCAGTTCTTC. It encodes CSGGLAGVREQFF.

The V gene is TRBV2, the J gene TRBJ2-7; TRBD2 agrees at 14 bases. Trimming took 8 bases from V and 2 from J; bases not matched to a gene: 5. CDR1 is SNHLY, CDR2 FYNNEI, per germline. The CDR3 length is 15 residues. The CDR3 DNA sequence: TGTGCCAGCGGGGGACTAGCGGGAGTAGCCTACGAGCAGTACTTC. It specifies CASGGLAGVAYEQYF.

The gene calls are TRBV18 and TRBJ2-1, with D perhaps TRBD1 (5 bases). From germline, CDR1 is KGHSH and CDR2 LQKENI. V was cut by 0 bases and J by 10 bases, with 10 bases left in between. There are 13 residues in the CDR3. The CDR3 nucleotides read TGTGCCAGCTCACCACCCAGGGTAGACGAGCAGTTCTTC. Translation gives CASSPPRVDEQFF. The full variable domain, in which reference TRBV18 and TRBJ2-1 provide the parts outside the CDR3, is NAGVMQNPRHLVRRRGQEARLRCSPMKGHSHVYWYRQLPEEGLKFMVYLQKENIIDESGMPKERFSAEFPKEGPSILRIQQVVRGDSAAYFCASSPPRVDEQFFGPGTRLTVL.

The V and J genes are TRBV4-1 and TRBJ2-7; 10 bases match TRBD1. J lost 5 bases, V lost 3 bases, and 7 bases had no gene match. The CDR3 has 15 residues. CDR1 is MGHRA, CDR2 YSYEKL, per germline. The CDR3: CASSQQDRGLNEQYF. The CDR3 nucleotides read TGCGCCAGCAGCCAGCAAGACAGGGGGCTAAACGAGCAGTACTTC.

A few counts support this clone. DNA for the CDR3: TGTGCCAGCAGCCTAGGGACTAGCGGGAGTTCGAGCTCCTACGAGCAGTACTTC. This encodes CASSLGTSGSSSSYEQYF. The chain is built from TRBV9 and TRBJ2-7; TRBD2 matches at 14 bases. Trimming removed 4 bases from V and 0 bases from J; junction bases left unmatched: 9. CDR3 length: 18 amino acids. The germline V gene has CDR1 SGDLS and CDR2 YYNGEE.